This record covers a single T cell receptor beta chain. Profiled with immunoSEQ multiplex PCR; TCRdb holds only in-frame clones, not every one. The sample holds about 130,000 clones, more than 85% seen once. This entry is derived from a study of blood T cell repertoires in COVID-19. Across the study: PBMCs, B-cell-depleted T cells, or T cells provided the cDNA or gDNA that made up the material.

The Seattle patients, enrolled during active infection, were followed longitudinally. CDR3 size: 13 residues. V gave up 7 bases and J gave up 2 bases, with 10 bases separating them. Germline V lookup: CDR1 LNHDA, CDR2 SQIVND (reference sequence). This TCR came from a man in his 60s with COVID-19, enrolled during active disease. Sequenced sample: peripheral blood. V usage is TRBV19 and J usage is TRBJ2-3; D remains ambiguous. CDR3 in amino acids: CASTNTFTDTQYF. The CDR3 DNA reads TGTGCCAGTACAAACACCTTCACAGATACGCAGTATTTT.